This TCR beta chain was recorded in a study of T-cell memory formation after mild COVID-19. This clonotype came up a few times. Germline trimming cut 0 bases from V and 4 bases from J; bases unmatched to any gene: 10. The CDR3 runs 18 residues. Per the germline V gene, CDR1 is SGHVS and CDR2 is FNYEAQ. Using its own MiXCR run on the 5' RACE reads, TCRdb lists one record per CDR3 protein. The sample has around 400,000 distinct CDR3 sequences; about 24% are singletons. The chain recombines TRBV7-6 with TRBJ2-1; TRBD2 matches 9 bases. The TCR sequence derives from an adult woman who had mild COVID-19 (a few samples of this study predate the infection). Cell type and time point are not known. Sequenced input: PBMCs or a T cell subset sorted from them (not recorded which). CDR3 sequence (DNA): TGTGCCAGCAGCTTAGCCGGAGGTGGCCTAGCGGGATACAATGAGCAGTTCTTC. This encodes CASSLAGGGLAGYNEQFF.